The table lists the clone carrying this T cell receptor beta chain with a few counts. The data belong to a study of TIL therapy for anti-PD-1-resistant metastatic lung cancer. The length of the CDR3 is 16 residues. Trimming shortened V by 1 base and J by 5 bases, and 17 bases separated the two germline ends. CDR1 is MGHRA and CDR2 is YSYEKL in the germline V gene. The immunoSEQ assay was v3. Clones were read by immunoSEQ multiplex PCR, and TCRdb kept only the in-frame ones, dropping some. This table holds just under 60,000 clones, 73% found once. Time point described: pre-treatment sample, taken before nivolumab and TIL therapy.

This receptor was taken from a person aged 25-85 years with non-small cell lung cancer. The V call is TRBV4-1, the J call TRBJ1-2, with D perhaps matching TRBD1 (6 bases). The sequencing here drew on blood, taken at baseline. The CDR3 region is CASSQGGARGPYGYTF. CDR3 sequence (DNA): TGCGCCAGCAGCCAAGGGGGGGCGCGGGGACCATATGGCTACACCTTC.